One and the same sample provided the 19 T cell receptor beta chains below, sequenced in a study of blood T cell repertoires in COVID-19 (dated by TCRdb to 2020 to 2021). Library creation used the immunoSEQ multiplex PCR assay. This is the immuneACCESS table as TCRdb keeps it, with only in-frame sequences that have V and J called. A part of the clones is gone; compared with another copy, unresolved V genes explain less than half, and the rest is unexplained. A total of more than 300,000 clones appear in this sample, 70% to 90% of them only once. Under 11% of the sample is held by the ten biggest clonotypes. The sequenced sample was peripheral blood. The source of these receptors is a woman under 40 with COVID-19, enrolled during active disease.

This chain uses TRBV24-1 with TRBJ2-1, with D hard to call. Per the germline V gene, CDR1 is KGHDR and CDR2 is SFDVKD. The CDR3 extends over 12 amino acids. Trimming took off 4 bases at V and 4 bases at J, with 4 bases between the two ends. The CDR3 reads CATSDYYNEQFF. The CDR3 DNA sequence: TGTGCCACCAGTGACTATTACAATGAGCAGTTCTTC.

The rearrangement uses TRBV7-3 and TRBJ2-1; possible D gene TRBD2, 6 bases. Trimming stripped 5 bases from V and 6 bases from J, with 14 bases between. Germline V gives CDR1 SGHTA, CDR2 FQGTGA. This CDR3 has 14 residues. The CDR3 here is CASSPPGRINEQFF. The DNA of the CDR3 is TGTGCCAGCAGCCCCCCCGGGAGAATCAATGAGCAGTTCTTC.

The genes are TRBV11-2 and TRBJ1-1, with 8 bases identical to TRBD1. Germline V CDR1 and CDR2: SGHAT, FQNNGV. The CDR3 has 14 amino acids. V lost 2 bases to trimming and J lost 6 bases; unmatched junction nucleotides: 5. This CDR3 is CASSLFRGQAEAFF. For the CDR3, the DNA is TGTGCCAGCAGCTTATTCAGGGGGCAGGCTGAAGCTTTCTTT.

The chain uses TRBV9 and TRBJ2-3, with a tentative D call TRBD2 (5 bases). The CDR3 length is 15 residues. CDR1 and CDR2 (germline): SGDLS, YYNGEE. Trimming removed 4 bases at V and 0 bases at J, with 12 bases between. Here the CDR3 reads CASSNSVGSTDTQYF. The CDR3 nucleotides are TGTGCCAGCAGCAATAGCGTGGGTAGCACAGATACGCAGTATTTT.

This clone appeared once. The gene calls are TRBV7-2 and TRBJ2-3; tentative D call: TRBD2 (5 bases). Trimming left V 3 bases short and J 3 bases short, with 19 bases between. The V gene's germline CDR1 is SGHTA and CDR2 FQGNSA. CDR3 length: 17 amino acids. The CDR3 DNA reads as TGTGCCAGCAGCTTCCGCGGGTTAGCCGATTTTACAGATACGCAGTATTTT. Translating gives CASSFRGLADFTDTQYF.

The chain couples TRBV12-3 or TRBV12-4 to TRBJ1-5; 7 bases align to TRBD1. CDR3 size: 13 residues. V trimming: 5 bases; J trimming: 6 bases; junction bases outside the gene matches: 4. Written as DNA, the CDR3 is TGTGCCAGCAGTCCATCAGGGGGTCAGCCCCAGCATTTT. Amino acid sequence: CASSPSGGQPQHF.

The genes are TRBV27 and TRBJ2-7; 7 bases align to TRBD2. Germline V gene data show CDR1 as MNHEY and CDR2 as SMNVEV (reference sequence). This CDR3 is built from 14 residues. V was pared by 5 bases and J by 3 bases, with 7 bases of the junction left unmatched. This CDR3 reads CASSTGTKLYEQYF. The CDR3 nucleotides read TGTGCCAGCAGTACCGGGACTAAACTCTACGAGCAGTACTTC.

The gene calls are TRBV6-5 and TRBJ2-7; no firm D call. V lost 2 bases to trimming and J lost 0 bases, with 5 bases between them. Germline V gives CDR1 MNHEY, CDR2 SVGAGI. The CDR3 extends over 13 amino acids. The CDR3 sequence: CASSYEDSYEQYF. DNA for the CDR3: TGTGCCAGCAGTTACGAGGACTCCTACGAGCAGTACTTC.

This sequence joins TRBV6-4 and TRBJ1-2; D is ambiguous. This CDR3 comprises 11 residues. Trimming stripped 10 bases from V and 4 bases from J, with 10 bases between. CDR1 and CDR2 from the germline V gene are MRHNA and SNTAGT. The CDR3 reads CANPAGYGYTF. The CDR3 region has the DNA TGTGCCAACCCTGCGGGCTATGGCTACACCTTC.

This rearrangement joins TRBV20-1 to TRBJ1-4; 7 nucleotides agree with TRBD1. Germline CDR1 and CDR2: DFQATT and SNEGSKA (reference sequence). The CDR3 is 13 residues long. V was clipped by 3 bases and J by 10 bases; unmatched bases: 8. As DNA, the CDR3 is TGCAGTGCTAGTACACAGGGGAAGCCAAAACTGTTTTTT. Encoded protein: CSASTQGKPKLFF.

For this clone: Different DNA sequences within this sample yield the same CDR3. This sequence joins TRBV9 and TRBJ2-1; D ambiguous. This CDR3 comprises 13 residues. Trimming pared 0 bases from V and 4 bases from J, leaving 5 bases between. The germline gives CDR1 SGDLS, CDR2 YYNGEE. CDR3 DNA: TGTGCCAGCAGCGTAGCTTCGTACAATGAGCAGTTCTTC. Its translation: CASSVASYNEQFF.

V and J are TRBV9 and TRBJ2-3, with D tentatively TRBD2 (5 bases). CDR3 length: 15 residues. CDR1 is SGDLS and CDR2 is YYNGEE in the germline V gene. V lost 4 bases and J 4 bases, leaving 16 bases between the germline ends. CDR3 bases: TGTGCCAGCAGCCCAGAGGAGTTCGGGGCAGATACGCAGTATTTT. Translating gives CASSPEEFGADTQYF. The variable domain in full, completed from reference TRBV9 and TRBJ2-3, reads DSGVTQTPKHLITATGQRVTLRCSPRSGDLSVYWYQQSLDQGLQFLIQYYNGEERAKGNILERFSAQQFPDLHSELNLSSLELGDSALYFCASSPEEFGADTQYFGPGTRLTVL.

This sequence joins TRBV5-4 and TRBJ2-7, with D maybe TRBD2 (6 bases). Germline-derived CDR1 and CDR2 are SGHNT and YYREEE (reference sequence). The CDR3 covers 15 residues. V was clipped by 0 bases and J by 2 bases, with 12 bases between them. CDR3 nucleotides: TGTGCCAGCAGCTTGGCCGCGGGAACCCCCTACGAGCAGTACTTC. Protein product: CASSLAAGTPYEQYF. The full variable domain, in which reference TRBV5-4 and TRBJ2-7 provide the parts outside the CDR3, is ETGVTQSPTHLIKTRGQQVTLRCSSQSGHNTVSWYQQALGQGPQFIFQYYREEENGRGNFPPRFSGLQFPNYSSELNVNALELDDSALYLCASSLAAGTPYEQYFGPGTRLTVT.

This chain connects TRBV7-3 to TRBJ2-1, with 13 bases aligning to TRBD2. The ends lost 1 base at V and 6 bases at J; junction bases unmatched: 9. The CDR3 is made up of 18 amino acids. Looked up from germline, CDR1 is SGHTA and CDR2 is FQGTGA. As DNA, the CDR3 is TGTGCCAGCAGCTTAAAGGGCACTAGCGGGAGGGTTGTCAATGAGCAGTTCTTC. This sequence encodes CASSLKGTSGRVVNEQFF.

The CDR3 loop is CASSPLRASGGIGPYEQYF. DNA of the CDR3: TGTGCCAGCTCACCACTAAGGGCTAGCGGAGGGATAGGCCCCTACGAGCAGTACTTC. The gene calls are TRBV18 and TRBJ2-7, with 7 nucleotides matching TRBD2. Germline CDR1 reads KGHSH; CDR2 reads LQKENI. Trimming cost V 1 base and J 2 bases; bases outside gene matches: 17. The CDR3 spans 19 residues.

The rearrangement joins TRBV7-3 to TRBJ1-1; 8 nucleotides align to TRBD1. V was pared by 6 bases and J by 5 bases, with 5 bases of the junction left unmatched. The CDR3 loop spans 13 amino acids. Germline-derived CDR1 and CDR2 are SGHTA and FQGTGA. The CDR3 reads CASSGQGGTEAFF. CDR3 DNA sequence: TGTGCCAGCAGTGGACAGGGAGGGACTGAAGCTTTCTTT.

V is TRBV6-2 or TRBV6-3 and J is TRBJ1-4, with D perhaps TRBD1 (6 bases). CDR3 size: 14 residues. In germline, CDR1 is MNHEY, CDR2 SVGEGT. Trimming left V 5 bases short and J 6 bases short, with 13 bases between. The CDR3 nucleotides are TGTGCCAGCAGTACCGGGACAAAGGATGAAAAACTGTTTTTT. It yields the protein CASSTGTKDEKLFF.

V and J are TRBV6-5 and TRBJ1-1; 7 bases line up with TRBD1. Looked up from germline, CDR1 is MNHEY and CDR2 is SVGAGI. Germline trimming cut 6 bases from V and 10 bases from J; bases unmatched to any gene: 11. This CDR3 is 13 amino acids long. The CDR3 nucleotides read TGTGCCAGCAGCTTAACTCCCGACAGGGCAGCTTTCTTT. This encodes CASSLTPDRAAFF.

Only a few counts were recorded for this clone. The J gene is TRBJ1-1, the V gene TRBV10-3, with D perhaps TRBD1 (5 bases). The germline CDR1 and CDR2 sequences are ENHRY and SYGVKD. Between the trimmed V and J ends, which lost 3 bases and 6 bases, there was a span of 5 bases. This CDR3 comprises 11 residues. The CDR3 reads CAISEGAEAFF. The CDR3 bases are TGTGCCATCAGTGAAGGGGCTGAAGCTTTCTTT.